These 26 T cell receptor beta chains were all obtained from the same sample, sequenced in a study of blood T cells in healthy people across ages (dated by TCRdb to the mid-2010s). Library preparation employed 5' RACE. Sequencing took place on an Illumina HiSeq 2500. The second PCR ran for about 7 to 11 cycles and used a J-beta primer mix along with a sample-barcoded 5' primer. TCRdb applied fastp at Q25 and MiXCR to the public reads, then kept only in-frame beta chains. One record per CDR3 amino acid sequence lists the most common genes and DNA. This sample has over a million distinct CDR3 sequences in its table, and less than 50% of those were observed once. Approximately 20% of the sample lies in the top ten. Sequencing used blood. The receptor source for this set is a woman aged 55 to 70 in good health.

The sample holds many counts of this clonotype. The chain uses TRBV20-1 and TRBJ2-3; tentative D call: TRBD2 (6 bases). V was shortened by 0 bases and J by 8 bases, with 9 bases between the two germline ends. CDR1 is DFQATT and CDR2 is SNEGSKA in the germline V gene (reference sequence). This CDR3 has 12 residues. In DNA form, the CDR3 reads TGCAGTGCTAGAGAGGGAGGAGCTACGCAGTATTTT. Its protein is CSAREGGATQYF.

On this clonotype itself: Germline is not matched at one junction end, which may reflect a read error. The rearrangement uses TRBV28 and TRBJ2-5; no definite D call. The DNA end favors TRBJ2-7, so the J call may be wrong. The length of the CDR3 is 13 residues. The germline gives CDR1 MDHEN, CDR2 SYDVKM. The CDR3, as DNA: TGTGCCAGTAGTTTATTACAGCCCTACGAGCAGTACTTC. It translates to CASSLLQPYEQYF.

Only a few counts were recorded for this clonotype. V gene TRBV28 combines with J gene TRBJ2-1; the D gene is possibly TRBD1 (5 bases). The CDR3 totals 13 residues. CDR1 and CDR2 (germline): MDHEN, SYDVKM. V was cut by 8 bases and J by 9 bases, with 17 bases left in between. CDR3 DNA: TGTGCCAGCGAAGGGGCGGTTCAGGGTGAGCAGTTCTTC. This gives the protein CASEGAVQGEQFF.

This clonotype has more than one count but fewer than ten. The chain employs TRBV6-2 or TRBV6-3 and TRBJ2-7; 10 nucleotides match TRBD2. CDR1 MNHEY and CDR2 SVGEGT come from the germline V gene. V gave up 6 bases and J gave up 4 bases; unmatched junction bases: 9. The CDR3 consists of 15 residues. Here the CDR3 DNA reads TGTGCCAGCAGCATAACCCCTAGCGGGAGTTACGAGCAGTACTTC. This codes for CASSITPSGSYEQYF.

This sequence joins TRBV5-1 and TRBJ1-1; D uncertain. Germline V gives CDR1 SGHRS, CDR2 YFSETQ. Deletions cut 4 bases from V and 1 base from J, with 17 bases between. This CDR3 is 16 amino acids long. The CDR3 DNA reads TGCGCCAGCAGCCCTGCGGACTCCCTGAAGAACACTGAAGCTTTCTTT. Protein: CASSPADSLKNTEAFF.

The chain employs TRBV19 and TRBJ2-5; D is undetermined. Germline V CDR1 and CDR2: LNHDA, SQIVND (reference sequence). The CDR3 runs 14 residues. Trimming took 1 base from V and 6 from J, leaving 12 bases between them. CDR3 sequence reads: CASSIVADLKTQYF. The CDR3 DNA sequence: TGTGCCAGTAGTATAGTCGCAGATTTGAAGACCCAGTACTTC.

For the CDR3, the DNA is TGCGCCAGCAGCCAAGATCATGGGGGGCGCGGGAGGGAGGCCAAAAACATTCAGTACTTC. Translated, it gives CASSQDHGGRGREAKNIQYF. The V and J genes are TRBV4-1 and TRBJ2-4, with 9 bases lining up with TRBD2. The CDR3 extends over 20 amino acids. Germline values: CDR1 MGHRA, CDR2 YSYEKL. V was pared by 0 bases and J by 1 base, with 13 bases of the junction left unmatched.

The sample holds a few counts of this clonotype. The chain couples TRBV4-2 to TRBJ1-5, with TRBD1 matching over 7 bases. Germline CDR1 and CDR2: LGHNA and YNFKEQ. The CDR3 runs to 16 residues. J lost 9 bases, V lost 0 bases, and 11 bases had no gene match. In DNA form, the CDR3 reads TGTGCCAGCAGCCAAGATTCGGGAACAGGGGCCGGGCCCCAGCATTTT. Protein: CASSQDSGTGAGPQHF.

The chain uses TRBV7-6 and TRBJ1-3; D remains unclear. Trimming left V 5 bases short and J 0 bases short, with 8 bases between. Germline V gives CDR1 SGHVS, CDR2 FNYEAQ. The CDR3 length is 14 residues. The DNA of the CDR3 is TGTGCCAGCAGCGAAGCAGGCTCTGGAAACACCATATATTTT. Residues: CASSEAGSGNTIYF.

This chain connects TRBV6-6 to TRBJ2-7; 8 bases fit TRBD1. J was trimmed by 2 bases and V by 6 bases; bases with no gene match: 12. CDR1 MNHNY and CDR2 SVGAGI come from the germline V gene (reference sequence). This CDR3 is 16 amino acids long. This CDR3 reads CASRRYQGAEAYEQYF. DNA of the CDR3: TGTGCCAGCAGGCGTTACCAGGGGGCTGAGGCCTACGAGCAGTACTTC.

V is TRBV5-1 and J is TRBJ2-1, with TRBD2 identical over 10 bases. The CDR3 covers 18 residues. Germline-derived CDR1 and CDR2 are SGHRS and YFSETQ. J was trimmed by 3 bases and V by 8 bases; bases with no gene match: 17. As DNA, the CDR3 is TGCGCCAGTAGGGGCACCGGGGCTAGCGGGAGCAACTACAATGAGCAGTTCTTC. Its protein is CASRGTGASGSNYNEQFF.

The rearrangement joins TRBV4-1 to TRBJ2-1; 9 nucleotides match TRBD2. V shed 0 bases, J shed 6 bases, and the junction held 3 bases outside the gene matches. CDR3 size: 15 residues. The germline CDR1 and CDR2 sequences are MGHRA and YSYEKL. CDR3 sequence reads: CASSQERAGGNEQFF. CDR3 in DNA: TGCGCCAGCAGCCAAGAACGAGCGGGAGGCAATGAGCAGTTCTTC.

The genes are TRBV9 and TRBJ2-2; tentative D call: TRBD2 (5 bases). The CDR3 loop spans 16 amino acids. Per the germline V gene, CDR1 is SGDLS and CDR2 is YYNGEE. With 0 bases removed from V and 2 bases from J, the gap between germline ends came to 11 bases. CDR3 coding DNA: TGTGCCAGCAGCGTAGAGCTGGGGAGTAACACCGGGGAGCTGTTTTTT. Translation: CASSVELGSNTGELFF.

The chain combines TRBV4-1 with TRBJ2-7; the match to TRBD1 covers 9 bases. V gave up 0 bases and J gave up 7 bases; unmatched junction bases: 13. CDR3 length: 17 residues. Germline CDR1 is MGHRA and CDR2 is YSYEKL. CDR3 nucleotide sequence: TGCGCCAGCAGCCAAGACCAGACAGGGGGTACTTACAATGAGCAGTACTTC. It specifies CASSQDQTGGTYNEQYF.

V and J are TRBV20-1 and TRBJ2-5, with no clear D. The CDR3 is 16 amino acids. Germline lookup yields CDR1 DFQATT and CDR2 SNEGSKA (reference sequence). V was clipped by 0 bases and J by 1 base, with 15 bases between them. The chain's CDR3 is CSARDSRNPSQETQYF. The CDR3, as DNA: TGCAGTGCTAGAGATTCGAGGAACCCAAGCCAAGAGACCCAGTACTTC.

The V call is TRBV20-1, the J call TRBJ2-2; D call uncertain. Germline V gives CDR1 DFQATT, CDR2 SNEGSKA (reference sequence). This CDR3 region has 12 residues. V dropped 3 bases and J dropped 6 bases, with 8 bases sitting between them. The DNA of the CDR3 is TGCAGTGCTAGGAAGGGCCCCGGGGAGCTGTTTTTT. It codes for CSARKGPGELFF.

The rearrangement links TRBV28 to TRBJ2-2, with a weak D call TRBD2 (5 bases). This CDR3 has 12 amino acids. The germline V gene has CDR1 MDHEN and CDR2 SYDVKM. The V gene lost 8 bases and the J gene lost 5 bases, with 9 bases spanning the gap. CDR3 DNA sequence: TGTGCCAGCCGGACTGGGACCGGGGAGCTGTTTTTT. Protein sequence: CASRTGTGELFF.

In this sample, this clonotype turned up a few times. CDR3 sequence (DNA): TGTGCCAGCCAATCGGGAGCGGGAGAGGCCTACGAGCAGTACTTC. Its translation is CASQSGAGEAYEQYF. This chain uses TRBV6-5 with TRBJ2-7; TRBD2 matches at 8 bases. Germline CDR1 is MNHEY and CDR2 is SVGAGI. Germline trimming cut 8 bases from V and 2 bases from J; bases unmatched to any gene: 11. The CDR3 loop spans 15 amino acids.

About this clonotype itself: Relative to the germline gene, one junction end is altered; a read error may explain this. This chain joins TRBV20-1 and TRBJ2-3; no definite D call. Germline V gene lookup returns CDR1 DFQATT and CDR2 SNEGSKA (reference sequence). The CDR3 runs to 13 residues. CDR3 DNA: TGCAGTGCCCCTCTAGGTGTCACAGACACGCAGTATTTT. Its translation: CSAPLGVTDTQYF.

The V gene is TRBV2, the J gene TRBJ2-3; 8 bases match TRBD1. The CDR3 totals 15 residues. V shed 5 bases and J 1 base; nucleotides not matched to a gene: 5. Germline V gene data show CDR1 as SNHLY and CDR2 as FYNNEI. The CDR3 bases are TGTGCCAGCAGTACACAGGGGGACCGCACAGATACGCAGTATTTT. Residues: CASSTQGDRTDTQYF.

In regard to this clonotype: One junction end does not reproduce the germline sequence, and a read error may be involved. This chain's CDR3 is CASSDSRAGTEAFF. The CDR3 nucleotides read TGTGCCAGCAGTGACTCACGGGCCGGGACTGAAGCTTTCTTT. This chain connects TRBV6-5 to TRBJ1-1; no firm D call. CDR1 is MNHEY, CDR2 SVGAGI, per germline. The CDR3 is 14 residues long.

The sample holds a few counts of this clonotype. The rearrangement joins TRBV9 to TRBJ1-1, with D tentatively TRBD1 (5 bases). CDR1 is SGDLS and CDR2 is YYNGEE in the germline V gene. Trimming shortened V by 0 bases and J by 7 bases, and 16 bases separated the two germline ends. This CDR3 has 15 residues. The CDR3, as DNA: TGTGCCAGCAGCGTAGACCAGGGTTTGGGCCGTGAAGCTTTCTTT. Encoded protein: CASSVDQGLGREAFF. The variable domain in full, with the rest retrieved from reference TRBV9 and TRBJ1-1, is DSGVTQTPKHLITATGQRVTLRCSPRSGDLSVYWYQQSLDQGLQFLIQYYNGEERAKGNILERFSAQQFPDLHSELNLSSLELGDSALYFCASSVDQGLGREAFFGQGTRLTVV.

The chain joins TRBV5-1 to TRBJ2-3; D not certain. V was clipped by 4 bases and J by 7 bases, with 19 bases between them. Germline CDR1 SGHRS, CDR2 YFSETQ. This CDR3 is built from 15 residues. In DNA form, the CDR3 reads TGCGCCAGCAGCGGCAACCCCCTGACTGACCATACGCAGTATTTT. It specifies CASSGNPLTDHTQYF.

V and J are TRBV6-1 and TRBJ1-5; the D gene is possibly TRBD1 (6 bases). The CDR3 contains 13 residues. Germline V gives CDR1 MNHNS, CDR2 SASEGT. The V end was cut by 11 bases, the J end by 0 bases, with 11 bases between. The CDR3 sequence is CASGHNSNQPQHF. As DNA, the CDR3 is TGTGCCTCGGGACACAATAGCAATCAGCCCCAGCATTTT.

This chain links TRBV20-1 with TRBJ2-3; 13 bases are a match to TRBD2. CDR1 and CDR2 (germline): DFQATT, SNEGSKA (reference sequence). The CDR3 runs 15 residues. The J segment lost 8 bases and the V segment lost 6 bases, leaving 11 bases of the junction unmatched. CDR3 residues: CSAPKGLAGAGTQYF. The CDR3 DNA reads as TGCAGTGCCCCGAAAGGACTAGCGGGAGCAGGTACGCAGTATTTT.

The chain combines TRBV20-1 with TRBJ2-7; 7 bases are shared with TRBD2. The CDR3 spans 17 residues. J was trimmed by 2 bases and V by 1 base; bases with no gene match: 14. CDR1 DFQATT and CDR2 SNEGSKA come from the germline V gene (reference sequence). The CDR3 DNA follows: TGCAGTGCTAGAGCCATCCCTGGGGGACTACCTACCTACGAGCAGTACTTC. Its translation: CSARAIPGGLPTYEQYF.